Below are 15 T cell receptor beta chains sequenced from a single sample in a study of technical replicates of blood from a handful of donors. Assay: immunoSEQ multiplex PCR; the TCRdb copy retains only in-frame clones and omits some. Here the sample spans some 74,000 clones, roughly 92% being singletons. The source material was T cells isolated from PBMCs. Every receptor here comes from a human donor in good health.

The chain links TRBV30 to TRBJ2-1, with 10 bases matching TRBD1. The CDR3 consists of 14 residues. The V and J ends lost 2 bases and 8 bases, in that order; junction bases with no gene match: 6. Per germline, CDR1 GTSNPN and CDR2 SVGIG (reference sequence). The CDR3 sequence: CAWSSGQGSDEQFF. The CDR3, as DNA: TGTGCCTGGAGTTCGGGACAGGGGAGCGATGAGCAGTTCTTC. The full variable domain, rest sourced from reference TRBV30 and TRBJ2-1, is SQTIHQWPATLVQPVGSPLSLECTVEGTSNPNLYWYRQAAGRGLQLLFYSVGIGQISSEVPQNLSASRPQDRQFILSSKKLLLSDSGFYLCAWSSGQGSDEQFFGPGTRLTVL.

This chain connects TRBV14 to TRBJ2-7; 10 bases are a match to TRBD1. V lost 6 bases and J lost 3; bases outside the gene matches: 14. The CDR3 length is 17 residues. CDR1 is SGHDN, CDR2 FVKESK, per germline. The CDR3 loop is CASRYFRTGQGIYEQYF. DNA of the CDR3: TGTGCCAGCAGGTACTTTAGAACGGGACAGGGGATCTACGAGCAGTACTTC.

The genes are TRBV18 and TRBJ2-1, with 7 bases lining up with TRBD2. V shed 1 base, J shed 7 bases, and the junction held 10 bases outside the gene matches. Germline V gene sequence: CDR1 KGHSH, CDR2 LQKENI. The CDR3 consists of 16 residues. The CDR3 DNA is TGTGCCAGCTCACCACTAGGGGCGGGAGCCATAAATGAGCAGTTCTTC. It encodes CASSPLGAGAINEQFF.

CDR3 in amino acids: CSARFKDTQYF. CDR3 in DNA: TGCAGTGCTAGATTTAAAGATACGCAGTATTTT. This chain uses TRBV20-1 with TRBJ2-3; D unresolved. The CDR3 covers 11 residues. Germline V CDR1 and CDR2: DFQATT, SNEGSKA (reference sequence). The V end lost 2 bases, the J end lost 5 bases, and 5 bases lay between the germline ends.

The V call is TRBV5-6, the J call TRBJ1-4; maybe TRBD1 (5 bases). From germline, CDR1 is SGHDT and CDR2 YYEEEE. V was clipped by 3 bases and J by 6 bases, with 12 bases between them. This CDR3 is 14 amino acids long. The CDR3 reads CASSWGGLDEKLFF. The CDR3 nucleotides read TGTGCCAGCAGCTGGGGGGGTTTGGATGAAAAACTGTTTTTT.

This chain connects TRBV2 to TRBJ1-5, with 8 bases aligning to TRBD1. The CDR3 loop spans 15 amino acids. Germline V gene data show CDR1 as SNHLY and CDR2 as FYNNEI. After removal of 5 bases from V and 1 base from J, the junction contained 4 bases not matched to a gene. This CDR3 is CASSLGQGSNQPQHF. CDR3 coding DNA: TGTGCCAGCAGTCTTGGACAGGGAAGCAATCAGCCCCAGCATTTT.

V usage is TRBV28 and J usage is TRBJ2-7; D possibly corresponds to TRBD1 (5 bases). Germline V gene lookup returns CDR1 MDHEN and CDR2 SYDVKM. The V and J ends lost 6 bases and 0 bases respectively, with 12 bases between them. The CDR3 loop spans 14 amino acids. CDR3 coding DNA: TGTGCCAGCAGAGACAGCACTTTCTCCTACGAGCAGTACTTC. Amino acid sequence: CASRDSTFSYEQYF.

The chain employs TRBV5-4 and TRBJ2-3; maybe TRBD1 (5 bases). The CDR3 spans 15 residues. The germline CDR1 and CDR2 sequences are SGHNT and YYREEE (reference sequence). The germline V and J ends were trimmed by 0 bases and 2 bases, with 10 bases remaining between them. This chain's CDR3 is CASSLGSDITDTQYF. DNA for the CDR3: TGTGCCAGCAGCTTGGGGTCGGACATCACAGATACGCAGTATTTT.

The V gene is TRBV5-6, the J gene TRBJ2-1; 8 bases map to TRBD1. Losses at the gene ends were 4 bases for V and 15 bases for J; bases not matched to a gene: 6. The CDR3 runs 11 residues. Germline CDR1 SGHDT, CDR2 YYEEEE. In DNA, the CDR3 is TGTGCCAGCAGCCGGACAGGGCTAACGTTCTTC. It yields the protein CASSRTGLTFF.

This chain connects TRBV9 to TRBJ2-3; D perhaps matches TRBD2 (5 bases). The CDR3 runs to 13 residues. From germline, CDR1 is SGDLS and CDR2 YYNGEE. V was trimmed by 4 bases and J by 7 bases, leaving 13 bases between them. The chain's CDR3 is CASSPEGYYTQYF. The CDR3 DNA reads as TGTGCCAGCAGCCCAGAGGGATATTATACGCAGTATTTT.

The CDR3 region is CASSLAGVVETQYF. CDR3 DNA: TGTGCCAGCAGCTTAGCGGGAGTAGTAGAGACCCAGTACTTC. The J gene is TRBJ2-5, the V gene TRBV5-4; 8 nucleotides agree with TRBD2. Germline V CDR1 and CDR2: SGHNT, YYREEE (reference sequence). The J segment lost 4 bases and the V segment lost 2 bases, leaving 4 bases of the junction unmatched. The CDR3 extends over 14 amino acids.

This chain links TRBV2 with TRBJ1-1, with 8 positions matching TRBD1. This CDR3 has 14 residues. The germline CDR1 and CDR2 sequences are SNHLY and FYNNEI. Unmatched junction bases numbered 7, after V lost 10 bases and J lost 0 bases. As DNA, the CDR3 is TGTGCCACCAAACAGGGGGTCATGAACACTGAAGCTTTCTTT. It encodes CATKQGVMNTEAFF.

The V and J genes are TRBV9 and TRBJ2-1; 7 nucleotides match TRBD1. CDR1 and CDR2 (germline): SGDLS, YYNGEE. V lost 3 bases to trimming and J lost 10 bases; unmatched junction nucleotides: 16. The CDR3 consists of 16 residues. CDR3 in amino acids: CASSDHIRDSNQEQFF. The CDR3 DNA reads as TGTGCCAGCAGCGATCACATCCGGGACAGTAATCAGGAGCAGTTCTTC.

This chain connects TRBV5-4 to TRBJ1-4; D is possibly TRBD1 (5 bases). The germline V and J ends were trimmed by 5 bases and 4 bases, with 15 bases remaining between them. CDR3 length: 15 residues. In germline, CDR1 is SGHNT, CDR2 YYREEE (reference sequence). The CDR3 DNA sequence: TGTGCCAGCAGTCAGGGTGTGGTTGGTAATGAAAAACTGTTTTTT. Its protein product is CASSQGVVGNEKLFF.

This rearrangement joins TRBV9 to TRBJ2-7; 12 bases are a match to TRBD2. The V segment lost 4 bases and the J segment 5 bases; nucleotides outside the gene matches: 7. Germline CDR1 SGDLS, CDR2 YYNGEE. The CDR3 is 15 amino acids. CDR3 nucleotides: TGTGCCAGCAGCATTTCGACTAGCGGGAGTCACGAGCAGTACTTC. Translated: CASSISTSGSHEQYF.